This T cell receptor beta chain originates from a study of CD8 T cells in Susac syndrome. With random hexamers, reverse transcription was performed on about 0.5 to 1 ug of RNA. The TCR beta CDR3 was amplified by immunoSEQ multiplex PCR across 54 Vbeta, 13 Jbeta. One entry per CDR3 protein results from TCRdb running MiXCR on the immunoSEQ multiplex PCR reads. The sample lists 2,000 to 3,000 distinct CDR3 sequences; around 70% were seen once. Germline CDR1 PRHDT, CDR2 FYEKMQ (reference sequence). The CDR3 is made up of 13 amino acids. J was trimmed by 11 bases and V by 5 bases; bases with no gene match: 10. TEMRA sorting relied on memory subsets defined by CD27 and CD45RA staining. For both total CD8+ cells and sorted CD8+ TEMRA cells, sequencing was carried out. Susac syndrome patients met recently defined diagnostic criteria for definite or probable disease.

This sequence originates from a human donor with Susac syndrome. V usage is TRBV13 and J usage is TRBJ1-1; 8 nucleotides line up with TRBD1. Sequenced: CD8+ TEMRA cells from PBMCs. The subset denotes: FACS-sorted terminally differentiated effector memory CD8+ T cells re-expressing CD45RA (CD8+ TEMRA). This CDR3 reads CASSPTDREDAFF. The CDR3 nucleotides read TGTGCCAGCAGCCCCACGGACAGGGAGGACGCTTTCTTT.